The next 24 T cell receptor beta chains were all read from a single sample in a study of untreated major depressive disorder. Assay used: immunoSEQ multiplex PCR; TCRdb lists only in-frame clones, some missing. The data contain about 21,000 clones, roughly 91% of them singletons. The sequenced sample was CD4+ T cells from PBMCs. The receptors originated from a man younger than 40 in good health.

The V gene is TRBV6-5, the J gene TRBJ1-1, with a tentative D call TRBD1 (5 bases). Germline V gives CDR1 MNHEY, CDR2 SVGAGI. This CDR3 has 13 residues. V lost 3 bases, J lost 4 bases, and 9 bases lay in between. CDR3 region: CASSYGHSTEAFF. In nucleotides, the CDR3 is TGTGCCAGCAGTTATGGACACAGCACTGAAGCTTTCTTT.

The V call is TRBV10-3, the J call TRBJ1-5; D not certain. Trimming stripped 0 bases from V and 0 bases from J, with 9 bases between. Germline V gives CDR1 ENHRY, CDR2 SYGVKD. The CDR3 is made up of 16 amino acids. The CDR3 DNA follows: TGTGCCATCAGTGAGTCAGGCCGAAATAGCAATCAGCCCCAGCATTTT. It codes for CAISESGRNSNQPQHF.

This sequence joins TRBV7-3 and TRBJ2-2; possibly TRBD1 or TRBD2 for D (5 bases each). The V and J ends lost 5 bases and 6 bases respectively, with 13 bases between them. Germline lookup yields CDR1 SGHTA and CDR2 FQGTGA. This CDR3 comprises 14 residues. The CDR3 DNA follows: TGTGCCAGCAGCCCCGGGGCTCTCCCCGGGGAGCTGTTTTTT. The encoded protein is CASSPGALPGELFF.

This sequence joins TRBV29-1 and TRBJ2-6, with 7 bases fitting TRBD1. CDR1 is SQVTM and CDR2 is ANQGSEA in the germline V gene. The V gene end was trimmed by 7 bases and the J gene end by 0 bases; junction bases not matched to a gene: 12. CDR3 size: 17 residues. The CDR3, as DNA: TGCAGCGCACAGCTCCGGGACAGCTTCTCTGGGGCCAACGTCCTGACTTTC. The encoded protein is CSAQLRDSFSGANVLTF.

This rearrangement joins TRBV7-3 to TRBJ2-2; 12 bases match TRBD2. Unmatched junction bases numbered 0, after V lost 3 bases and J lost 7 bases. The CDR3 is 14 amino acids. Germline V gene lookup returns CDR1 SGHTA and CDR2 FQGTGA. In DNA form, the CDR3 reads TGTGCCAGCAGCTTGACTAGCGGGGGCGGGGAGCTGTTTTTT. Translating gives CASSLTSGGGELFF.

The rearrangement uses TRBV19 and TRBJ2-7; tentatively, D is TRBD1 or TRBD2 (6 bases each). V gave up 5 bases and J gave up 5 bases, with 16 bases separating them. This CDR3 is built from 14 residues. Germline lookup yields CDR1 LNHDA and CDR2 SQIVND (reference sequence). The CDR3 DNA is TGTGCCAGTAGTTCTGGAGGGGGAGAAAACGAGCAGTACTTC. Translating gives CASSSGGGENEQYF.

This rearrangement joins TRBV29-1 to TRBJ2-4; TRBD1 matches 7 bases. Germline values: CDR1 SQVTM, CDR2 ANQGSEA. This CDR3 contains 13 residues. The V and J ends lost 7 bases and 0 bases, in that order; junction bases with no gene match: 3. The CDR3 is CSGTGIAKNIQYF. The CDR3 nucleotides read TGCAGCGGGACAGGTATAGCCAAAAACATTCAGTACTTC.

The V call is TRBV7-2, the J call TRBJ2-7, with TRBD1 identical over 7 bases. The CDR3 totals 14 residues. The V gene end was trimmed by 5 bases and the J gene end by 6 bases; junction bases not matched to a gene: 10. CDR1 SGHTA and CDR2 FQGNSA come from the germline V gene. The CDR3 is CASSLGQPVGEQYF. The CDR3 DNA reads as TGTGCCAGCAGCCTGGGACAGCCAGTCGGCGAGCAGTACTTC.

This clone was detected once. The rearrangement joins TRBV15 to TRBJ2-3; perhaps D is TRBD1 or TRBD2 (6 bases each). Trimming cost V 2 bases and J 3 bases, with 21 bases left between them. CDR1 and CDR2 from the germline V gene are LNHNV and YYDKDF (reference sequence). The CDR3 spans 18 residues. This CDR3 reads CATSRRLPQGRRTDTQYF. CDR3 in DNA: TGTGCCACCAGCAGACGACTTCCCCAGGGGAGGAGGACAGATACGCAGTATTTT.

The chain links TRBV7-6 to TRBJ2-1; 7 bases agree with TRBD2. The trim removed 1 base at V and 4 bases at J, leaving 7 bases unmatched. CDR1 and CDR2 (germline): SGHVS, FNYEAQ. The CDR3 sequence is 16 residues long. This chain's CDR3 is CASSLDPASGYNEQFF. The CDR3 DNA reads TGTGCCAGCAGCTTAGATCCGGCTAGCGGATACAATGAGCAGTTCTTC.

The chain uses TRBV7-3 and TRBJ2-1; the match to TRBD1 covers 8 bases. Germline CDR1 SGHTA, CDR2 FQGTGA. The CDR3 is 16 residues long. J gave up 6 bases and V 4 bases, and 11 bases lay outside the gene matches. CDR3 in amino acids: CASSSTGTGAFNEQFF. CDR3 DNA: TGTGCCAGCAGCTCAACCGGGACAGGAGCCTTCAATGAGCAGTTCTTC.

This clone has a single count. This chain joins TRBV4-3 and TRBJ1-2; 7 bases map to TRBD1. V dropped 0 bases and J dropped 2; count of bases not matched to a gene: 9. CDR1 is LGHNA and CDR2 is YSLEER in the germline V gene. This CDR3 is built from 17 residues. CDR3 sequence: CASSQEKSHRGNYGYTF. As DNA, the CDR3 is TGCGCCAGCAGCCAAGAGAAGAGCCACAGGGGAAACTATGGCTACACCTTC.

Here the CDR3 DNA reads TGTGCCAGCAACCCCGAAGCGGGAGGCTCCTACAATGAGCAGTTCTTC. Translating it yields CASNPEAGGSYNEQFF. The chain couples TRBV6-4 to TRBJ2-1; 9 bases match TRBD2. This CDR3 has 16 residues. V lost 7 bases to trimming and J lost 0 bases; unmatched junction nucleotides: 7. The germline V gene has CDR1 MRHNA and CDR2 SNTAGT.

This chain joins TRBV13 and TRBJ1-1; no clear D gene. The V gene's germline CDR1 is PRHDT and CDR2 FYEKMQ (reference sequence). V lost 5 bases, J lost 11 bases, and 15 bases lay in between. This CDR3 has 12 residues. CDR3 amino acids: CASSRVEDTAFF. CDR3 nucleotides: TGTGCCAGCAGCCGTGTGGAAGATACGGCTTTCTTT.

The chain recombines TRBV5-1 with TRBJ1-4; 7 positions match TRBD1. V lost 0 bases, J lost 2 bases, and 4 bases stayed unmatched. This CDR3 spans 16 amino acids. CDR1 SGHRS and CDR2 YFSETQ come from the germline V gene. CDR3 sequence (DNA): TGCGCCAGCAGCTTGGAGGGGGCGACCACTAATGAAAAACTGTTTTTT. Protein: CASSLEGATTNEKLFF.

This clone came up once. The CDR3 bases are TGCGCCAGCAGCTTTTTCCCCGACAGTTCCTACGAGCAGTACTTC. As protein: CASSFFPDSSYEQYF. V usage is TRBV5-1 and J usage is TRBJ2-7; D might be TRBD1 (5 bases). V was trimmed by 2 bases and J by 1 base, leaving 13 bases between them. CDR3 length: 15 amino acids. Germline V gene sequence: CDR1 SGHRS, CDR2 YFSETQ.

The V and J genes are TRBV4-2 and TRBJ2-7, with TRBD2 matching 13 bases. Germline assignment: CDR1 LGHNA and CDR2 YNFKEQ. The CDR3 is made up of 16 amino acids. With 4 bases clipped from V and 1 base from J, the junction kept 4 bases outside the gene matches. The CDR3 region has the DNA TGTGCCAGCAGCCGGACTAGCGGGGGAATGTCCTACGAGCAGTACTTC. It specifies CASSRTSGGMSYEQYF.

CDR3 sequence (DNA): TGTGCCAGCAGTTTTAGGGGTCGCTCCTACGAGCAGTACTTC. Translating it yields CASSFRGRSYEQYF. V and J are TRBV27 and TRBJ2-7; D may be TRBD1 (5 bases). Trimming removed 3 bases at V and 0 bases at J, with 9 bases between. This CDR3 region has 14 residues. Germline V gene data show CDR1 as MNHEY and CDR2 as SMNVEV (reference sequence).

V usage is TRBV6-5 and J usage is TRBJ1-1, with D possibly matching TRBD1 (6 bases). The CDR3 is 12 amino acids. Germline V gene data show CDR1 as MNHEY and CDR2 as SVGAGI. V dropped 6 bases and J dropped 13 bases, with 18 bases sitting between them. The CDR3 nucleotides are TGTGCCAGCAGAGAAACGGGGGGCTTTGATTTCTTT. It codes for CASRETGGFDFF.

The chain links TRBV19 to TRBJ1-1; maybe TRBD1 (6 bases). Between the trimmed V and J ends, which lost 7 bases and 2 bases, there was a span of 14 bases. The germline V gene has CDR1 LNHDA and CDR2 SQIVND (reference sequence). CDR3 size: 14 residues. CDR3 sequence (DNA): TGTGCCAGTACCCGGGGGCTCATTAACACTGAAGCTTTCTTT. Its translation: CASTRGLINTEAFF. Combining the CDR3 with reference TRBV19 and TRBJ1-1 gives the whole variable domain DGGITQSPKYLFRKEGQNVTLSCEQNLNHDAMYWYRQDPGQGLRLIYYSQIVNDFQKGDIAEGYSVSREKKESFPLTVTSAQKNPTAFYLCASTRGLINTEAFFGQGTRLTVV.

The chain carries TRBV25-1 and TRBJ2-3, with 10 bases fitting TRBD2. The CDR3 contains 13 residues. Per the germline V gene, CDR1 is MGHDK and CDR2 is SYGVNS. With V trimmed by 11 bases and J by 5 bases, 7 bases remained unmatched. The DNA of the CDR3 is TGTGCCGGAGAAAGCGGGAGGGTAGATACGCAGTATTTT. Its translation: CAGESGRVDTQYF. Looking up the rest from reference TRBV25-1 and TRBJ2-3 gives the full variable domain: EADIYQTPRYLVIGTGKKITLECSQTMGHDKMYWYQQDPGMELHLIHYSYGVNSTEKGDLSSESTVSRIRTEHFPLTLESARPSHTSQYLCAGESGRVDTQYFGPGTRLTVL.

V gene TRBV29-1 combines with J gene TRBJ1-2; D gene uncertain. The V end was cut by 0 bases, the J end by 8 bases, with 1 base between. The CDR3 spans 9 residues. Germline assignment: CDR1 SQVTM and CDR2 ANQGSEA. The CDR3 coding sequence is TGCAGCGTTGAAGACGGCTACACCTTC. It yields the protein CSVEDGYTF.

CDR3 residues: CASSPQTSGRAGEQFF. In DNA, the CDR3 is TGTGCCAGCAGCCCCCAGACTAGCGGGAGGGCGGGTGAGCAGTTCTTC. The rearrangement joins TRBV7-3 to TRBJ2-1; 14 bases are a match to TRBD2. There are 16 residues in the CDR3. The V gene end was trimmed by 5 bases and the J gene end by 9 bases; junction bases not matched to a gene: 9. Germline V gene data show CDR1 as SGHTA and CDR2 as FQGTGA.

The gene calls are TRBV27 and TRBJ1-5, with D perhaps TRBD1 (5 bases). Germline lookup yields CDR1 MNHEY and CDR2 SMNVEV (reference sequence). Trimming shortened V by 6 bases and J by 4 bases, and 13 bases separated the two germline ends. This CDR3 contains 14 residues. CDR3 nucleotides: TGTGCCAGCAGCCCGGGACGGGTTAATCAGCCCCAGCATTTT. Amino acid sequence: CASSPGRVNQPQHF.